Listed below are T cell receptor beta chains from one sample, sequenced in a study of cytomegalovirus exposure and HLA in healthy donors. The repertoire was sequenced with immunoSEQ multiplex PCR; TCRdb's copy has only in-frame clones and lacks some. The sample includes under 250,000 clones, approximately 78% of them seen just once. The sequenced sample consisted of PBMCs. The receptor set was obtained from a male donor in good health and CMV-seronegative. The CDR3 runs from the conserved cysteine through the conserved F or W. D genes are given only for firm matches. The size field is filled for only some rows; it gives once, few, many or a size class.

J: TRBJ2-1; D: TRBD2; V: TRBV7-9; size: few; CDR3: CASSLGLTSGRTYNEQFF; DNA: TGTGCCAGCAGCTTAGGCCTAACTAGCGGGAGAACGTACAATGAGCAGTTCTTC
J: TRBJ2-3; D: TRBD1; V: TRBV5-1; size: NA; CDR3: CASSFKQGYTDTQYF; DNA: TGCGCCAGCAGCTTTAAACAGGGGTACACAGATACGCAGTATTTT
J: TRBJ2-3; D: TRBD1; V: TRBV7-9; size: NA; CDR3: CASSLIGTVAYF; DNA: TGTGCCAGCAGCTTAATCGGGACAGTGGCGTATTTT
J: TRBJ2-3; D: NA; V: TRBV28; size: once; CDR3: CASSSQGRDTQYF; DNA: TGTGCCAGCAGTTCGCAGGGCCGCGATACGCAGTATTTT
J: TRBJ2-2; D: TRBD2; V: TRBV6-4; size: once; CDR3: CASSTGTSGTGELFF; DNA: TGTGCCAGCAGTACCGGGACTAGCGGCACCGGGGAGCTGTTTTTT
J: TRBJ2-5; D: TRBD1; V: TRBV7-3; size: NA; CDR3: CASSFGQGIGLETQYF; DNA: TGTGCCAGCAGCTTTGGACAGGGGATTGGGTTAGAGACCCAGTACTTC
J: TRBJ2-1; D: TRBD1; V: TRBV30; size: NA; CDR3: CAWSVPQGVDEQFF; DNA: TGTGCCTGGAGTGTTCCACAGGGGGTGGATGAGCAGTTCTTC
J: TRBJ1-5; D: TRBD1; V: TRBV28; size: few; CDR3: CASSPDRGQPQHF; DNA: TGTGCCAGCAGTCCCGACAGGGGTCAGCCCCAGCATTTT
J: TRBJ2-3; D: NA; V: TRBV9; size: NA; CDR3: CASSVYGGDTQYF; DNA: TGTGCCAGCAGCGTCTACGGCGGGGATACGCAGTATTTT
J: TRBJ2-7; D: NA; V: TRBV6-5; size: NA; CDR3: CAGGSEQYF; DNA: TGTGCCGGGGGGTCGGAGCAGTACTTC
J: TRBJ2-1; D: TRBD1; V: TRBV27; size: NA; CDR3: CASSLRIPDRGKNEQFF; DNA: TGTGCCAGCAGTTTAAGAATTCCGGACAGGGGGAAGAATGAGCAGTTCTTC
J: TRBJ2-3; D: NA; V: TRBV4-2; size: few; CDR3: CASSRRAGGGDTDTQYF; DNA: TGTGCCAGCAGCCGAAGGGCGGGCGGAGGCGACACAGATACGCAGTATTTT
J: TRBJ2-1; D: TRBD2; V: TRBV9; size: NA; CDR3: CASSVAADTSGIYNEQFF; DNA: TGTGCCAGCAGCGTAGCGGCCGATACTAGCGGGATCTACAATGAGCAGTTCTTC
J: TRBJ1-1; D: NA; V: TRBV29-1; size: NA; CDR3: CSVEAGRHTEAFF; DNA: TGCAGCGTTGAGGCAGGCCGGCACACTGAAGCTTTCTTT
J: TRBJ2-3; D: TRBD1; V: TRBV18; size: NA; CDR3: CASSLRQGGTDTQYF; DNA: TGTGCCAGCTCACTCCGACAGGGCGGCACAGATACGCAGTATTTT
J: TRBJ1-2; D: TRBD1; V: TRBV6-5; size: NA; CDR3: CASSPGTGRVGYTF; DNA: TGTGCCAGCAGTCCGGGGACAGGGAGGGTTGGCTACACCTTC
J: TRBJ1-5; D: NA; V: TRBV2; size: NA; CDR3: CASSVRQGNQPQHF; DNA: TGTGCCAGCAGCGTTCGACAGGGCAATCAGCCCCAGCATTTT
J: TRBJ1-5; D: NA; V: TRBV19; size: NA; CDR3: CASGYRVINQPQHF; DNA: TGTGCCAGTGGATACAGGGTCATCAATCAGCCCCAGCATTTT
J: TRBJ1-2; D: TRBD1; V: TRBV6-1; size: NA; CDR3: CASNNAGDRGLGYTF; DNA: TGTGCCAGCAACAACGCCGGGGACAGGGGGCTAGGCTACACCTTC
J: TRBJ2-1; D: TRBD2; V: TRBV7-3; size: NA; CDR3: CASSSVTGTSGSNEQFF; DNA: TGTGCCAGCAGCTCCGTAACCGGGACTAGCGGGAGCAATGAGCAGTTCTTC
J: TRBJ2-7; D: TRBD2; V: TRBV7-2; size: NA; CDR3: CASSFTGTSGYEQYF; DNA: TGTGCCAGCAGCTTTACGGGGACTAGCGGCTACGAGCAGTACTTC
J: TRBJ1-4; D: TRBD1; V: TRBV5-1; size: NA; CDR3: CASSLVGQGATNEKLFF; DNA: TGCGCCAGCAGCTTGGTGGGACAGGGTGCAACTAATGAAAAACTGTTTTTT
J: TRBJ1-2; D: NA; V: TRBV4-1; size: few; CDR3: CASSQDSTAYGYTF; DNA: TGCGCCAGCAGCCAAGATTCGACAGCCTATGGCTACACCTTC
J: TRBJ2-3; D: NA; V: TRBV5-1; size: NA; CDR3: CASNYGGGTDTQYF; DNA: TGCGCCAGCAATTATGGCGGCGGCACAGATACGCAGTATTTT
J: TRBJ2-1; D: NA; V: TRBV12-5; size: NA; CDR3: CASGLLFHNEQFF; DNA: TGTGCTAGTGGTTTGCTTTTCCACAATGAGCAGTTCTTC
J: TRBJ2-5; D: TRBD2; V: TRBV7-3; size: NA; CDR3: CASSLTSGAQETQYF; DNA: TGTGCCAGCAGTTTGACTAGCGGGGCGCAAGAGACCCAGTACTTC
J: TRBJ1-5; D: NA; V: TRBV2; size: NA; CDR3: CASSNSNQPQHF; DNA: TGTGCCAGCAGCAATAGCAATCAGCCCCAGCATTTT
J: TRBJ2-5; D: TRBD1; V: TRBV5-1; size: once; CDR3: CASSLKRQGGWTPQETQYF; DNA: TGCGCCAGCAGCTTAAAGAGACAGGGTGGATGGACTCCCCAAGAGACCCAGTACTTC
J: TRBJ1-5; D: TRBD1; V: TRBV4-1; size: few; CDR3: CASSQGLGAAGGRQPQHF; DNA: TGCGCCAGCAGCCAAGGACTTGGGGCGGCAGGGGGGCGTCAGCCCCAGCATTTT
J: TRBJ2-1; D: TRBD2; V: TRBV6-5; size: NA; CDR3: CASSFRGREPEQFF; DNA: TGTGCCAGCAGTTTTCGAGGGCGGGAGCCTGAGCAGTTCTTC
J: TRBJ2-7; D: TRBD2; V: TRBV15; size: many; CDR3: CATSREGTRGFEQYF; DNA: TGTGCCACCAGCAGAGAAGGGACTAGGGGCTTCGAGCAGTACTTC
J: TRBJ2-5; D: NA; V: TRBV5-6; size: once; CDR3: CASSSAGQEKAQYF; DNA: TGTGCCAGCAGCTCAGCGGGCCAAGAGAAGGCCCAGTACTTC
J: TRBJ2-2; D: NA; V: TRBV19; size: NA; CDR3: CASSIFQAPGELFF; DNA: TGTGCCAGTAGTATTTTCCAGGCCCCCGGGGAGCTGTTTTTT
J: TRBJ1-2; D: TRBD1; V: TRBV5-4; size: NA; CDR3: CASSRDRVYGYTF; DNA: TGTGCCAGCAGCCGGGACAGGGTTTATGGCTACACCTTC
J: TRBJ1-1; D: NA; V: TRBV5-1; size: NA; CDR3: CASSPTTGPNTEAFF; DNA: TGCGCCAGCAGCCCAACGACAGGACCAAACACTGAAGCTTTCTTT
J: TRBJ2-7; D: TRBD1; V: TRBV7-9; size: NA; CDR3: CAVRDSSYEQYF; DNA: TGTGCCGTACGGGACAGCTCCTACGAGCAGTACTTC
J: TRBJ2-7; D: NA; V: TRBV19; size: NA; CDR3: CATGRGYEQYF; DNA: TGTGCCACCGGAAGGGGCTACGAGCAGTACTTC
J: TRBJ2-2; D: TRBD2; V: TRBV11-2; size: few; CDR3: CASSLGLASTGELFF; DNA: TGTGCCAGCAGCTTAGGACTAGCGTCCACCGGGGAGCTGTTTTTT
J: TRBJ1-1; D: NA; V: TRBV18; size: few; CDR3: CASSLGVSEAFF; DNA: TGTGCCAGCTCACTCGGGGTGAGTGAAGCTTTCTTT
J: TRBJ2-1; D: NA; V: TRBV9; size: few; CDR3: CASSSTGNEQFF; DNA: TGTGCCAGCAGCTCGACTGGTAATGAGCAGTTCTTC
J: TRBJ2-6; D: NA; V: TRBV14; size: NA; CDR3: CASSQDPRVEGANVLTF; DNA: TGTGCCAGCAGCCAAGATCCCAGGGTGGAAGGGGCCAACGTCCTGACTTTC
J: TRBJ1-4; D: NA; V: TRBV7-9; size: few; CDR3: CASSLDRETEKLFF; DNA: TGTGCCAGCAGCTTAGACAGGGAAACCGAAAAACTGTTTTTT
J: TRBJ1-1; D: NA; V: TRBV7-3; size: NA; CDR3: CASSLSGYGGTEAFF; DNA: TGTGCCAGCAGCTTAAGTGGTTACGGGGGGACTGAAGCTTTCTTT
J: TRBJ1-2; D: NA; V: TRBV5-1; size: NA; CDR3: CASSKDLQLYGYTF; DNA: TGCGCCAGCAGCAAGGATCTACAGCTCTATGGCTACACCTTC
J: TRBJ2-6; D: NA; V: TRBV19; size: NA; CDR3: CASSITWGFISGANVLTF; DNA: TGTGCCAGTAGCATCACGTGGGGCTTTATCTCTGGGGCCAACGTCCTGACTTTC
J: TRBJ2-2; D: NA; V: TRBV6-6; size: few; CDR3: CASRRHANTGELFF; DNA: TGTGCCAGCAGAAGACACGCGAACACCGGGGAGCTGTTTTTT
J: TRBJ2-3; D: NA; V: TRBV19; size: NA; CDR3: CASSIGRLDSVSTDTQYF; DNA: TGTGCCAGTAGTATAGGCCGACTGGACAGCGTGAGCACAGATACGCAGTATTTT
J: TRBJ2-4; D: TRBD2; V: TRBV7-9; size: NA; CDR3: CASSLAAPQRNIQYF; DNA: TGTGCCAGCAGCCTAGCGGCACCCCAGAGGAACATTCAGTACTTC
J: TRBJ1-6; D: NA; V: TRBV21-1; size: NA; CDR3: CASSKGGRRGHSPLHF; DNA: TGTGCCAGCAGCAAAGGGGGCCGGAGGGGGCATTCACCCCTCCACTTT
J: TRBJ1-5; D: NA; V: TRBV7-9; size: once; CDR3: CASSPRGSNQPQHF; DNA: TGTGCCAGCAGCCCGCGGGGTAGCAATCAGCCCCAGCATTTT
J: TRBJ2-3; D: TRBD2; V: TRBV9; size: NA; CDR3: CASSVSASGDQDTQYF; DNA: TGTGCCAGCAGCGTTTCGGCTAGCGGGGACCAAGATACGCAGTATTTT
J: TRBJ2-7; D: NA; V: TRBV28; size: few; CDR3: CASSLTGPPYEQYF; DNA: TGTGCCAGCAGTCTTACAGGGCCCCCCTACGAGCAGTACTTC
J: TRBJ1-2; D: TRBD1; V: TRBV10-3; size: NA; CDR3: CAITGTGLYGYTF; DNA: TGTGCCATCACGGGGACAGGGCTCTATGGCTACACCTTC
J: TRBJ2-3; D: TRBD2; V: TRBV10-3; size: NA; CDR3: CAISAKIAGGSTDTQYF; DNA: TGTGCCATCAGTGCCAAGATAGCGGGGGGCTCCACAGATACGCAGTATTTT
J: TRBJ2-7; D: TRBD1; V: TRBV14; size: NA; CDR3: CASSPAFGQGPYEQYF; DNA: TGTGCCAGCAGCCCCGCCTTCGGACAGGGCCCCTACGAGCAGTACTTC
J: TRBJ2-2; D: TRBD2; V: TRBV19; size: NA; CDR3: CASSWTSGSWNTGELFF; DNA: TGTGCCAGTAGCTGGACTAGCGGGAGTTGGAACACCGGGGAGCTGTTTTTT
J: TRBJ1-2; D: NA; V: TRBV9; size: NA; CDR3: CASSAPWTAGNYGYTF; DNA: TGTGCCAGCAGCGCCCCGTGGACAGCCGGCAACTATGGCTACACCTTC
J: TRBJ1-2; D: NA; V: TRBV28; size: NA; CDR3: CASITGGTGRYGYTF; DNA: TGTGCCAGTATAACGGGGGGAACAGGGCGCTATGGCTACACCTTC
J: TRBJ2-1; D: TRBD1; V: TRBV6-1; size: NA; CDR3: CASSSQGTTYNEQFF; DNA: TGTGCCAGCAGTTCACAGGGGACGACGTACAATGAGCAGTTCTTC